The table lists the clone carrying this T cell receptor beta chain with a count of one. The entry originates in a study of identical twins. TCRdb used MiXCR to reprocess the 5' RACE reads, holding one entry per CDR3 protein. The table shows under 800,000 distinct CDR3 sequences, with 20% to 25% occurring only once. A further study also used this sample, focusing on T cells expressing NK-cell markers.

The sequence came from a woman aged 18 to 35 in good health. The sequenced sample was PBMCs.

The CDR3 nucleotides read TGTGCCAGCAGACAACAGGGTCTCGAGCAGTACTTC. Protein product: CASRQQGLEQYF. The gene calls are TRBV2 and TRBJ2-7; perhaps TRBD1 as D (6 bases). The germline V and J ends were trimmed by 6 bases and 6 bases, with 12 bases remaining between them. There are 12 residues in the CDR3. Germline loops: CDR1 SNHLY, CDR2 FYNNEI.